Below are 2 T cell receptor beta chains sequenced from a single sample in a study of beta chain features in type 1 diabetes. The study reverse transcribed the entire isolated RNA, so it sequenced expressed TCRB transcripts. Assay used: immunoSEQ multiplex PCR; TCRdb lists only in-frame clones, some missing. The sample lists some 150,000 clones, over 8.5% seen once, with approximately 2% in the top ten. The sequenced sample consisted of central memory CD4+ T cells from blood. These receptors were collected from a man aged 18-30 years in good health.

This clone was counted only a few times. The chain recombines TRBV28 with TRBJ1-1, with D unclear. The germline V gene has CDR1 MDHEN and CDR2 SYDVKM. This CDR3 is built from 15 residues. Trimming removed 6 bases at V and 4 bases at J, with 18 bases between. The CDR3 bases are TGTGCCAGCAGCCCCTCGTCCCGGAGTGGCACTGAAGCTTTCTTT. Its protein product is CASSPSSRSGTEAFF.

The rearrangement joins TRBV14 to TRBJ2-1; D is ambiguous. The CDR3 runs 14 residues. Per germline, CDR1 SGHDN and CDR2 FVKESK. V lost 3 bases and J 12 bases, leaving 18 bases between the germline ends. Here the CDR3 reads CASSHGGHEKGQFF. The CDR3 DNA reads as TGTGCCAGCAGCCATGGCGGCCACGAAAAAGGGCAGTTCTTC.